A selection of T cell receptor beta chains follows, all from one sample in a study of identifying expanded T cells in peripheral blood. Produced via immunoSEQ multiplex PCR; TCRdb's table is partial and in-frame only. The sample contains about 97,000 clones, roughly 87% of which appear only once. Input material: blood. Receptors originate from a person aged 18 to 75 in good health. CDR3s include the opening cysteine and the closing phenylalanine or tryptophan.

v_call,j_call,cdr3_aa
TRBV27,TRBJ1-4,CASSSRGLIATNEKLFF
TRBV28,TRBJ2-2,CASRGGTGELFF
TRBV2,TRBJ2-1,CASSEGQASYNEQFF
TRBV14,TRBJ2-7,CASSQGASGGVTYEQYF
TRBV4-3,TRBJ2-1,CASSQDRGQGRFF
TRBV5-4,TRBJ2-3,CASSTIQRSTDTQYF
TRBV7-2,TRBJ2-7,CASSLGQAYSYEQYF
TRBV10-3,TRBJ2-4,CAISGQRKDIQYF
TRBV4-3,TRBJ2-7,CASSPVPGDEQYF
TRBV10-1,TRBJ1-1,CASSAQANTEAFF
TRBV6-1,TRBJ1-2,CASSEAHRGPVPYTF
TRBV5-1,TRBJ1-2,CASSPERGRSGYTF
TRBV14,TRBJ2-5,CASSPGQIQETQYF
TRBV7-6,TRBJ1-4,CASSPRERFNEKLFF
TRBV7-9,TRBJ2-2,CASSLLVGELFF
TRBV19,TRBJ2-3,CASSISRGGTDTQYF
TRBV2,TRBJ2-3,CARTGGIDTQYF
TRBV4-3,TRBJ2-7,CASSQEQTSYYEQYF
TRBV7-8,TRBJ1-2,CASSLEPSNYGYTF
TRBV4-1,TRBJ1-2,CASSQDLQVDGYTF
TRBV5-5,TRBJ2-7,CASSFGRPGIGYEQYF
TRBV7-8,TRBJ1-6,CASSPRGGSSYNSPLHF
TRBV6-6,TRBJ2-5,CASSYPGGQSQETQYF
TRBV29-1,TRBJ2-5,CSVIEVQETQYF
TRBV19,TRBJ2-7,CASSPGTSGGRSYEQYF
TRBV9,TRBJ2-1,CASSVTGTGGSDEQFF
TRBV4-3,TRBJ1-4,CASSQDTGPIGKLFF
TRBV7-2,TRBJ2-1,CASSPRTGKTNPYNEQFF
TRBV2,TRBJ1-6,CATRGSNSPLHF
TRBV6-4,TRBJ2-3,CASSDSVGPTDTQYF
TRBV30,TRBJ2-7,CAWSVPAGAYEQYF
TRBV6-5,TRBJ2-7,CASSLLAGGSYEQYF
TRBV7-6,TRBJ2-6,CASSLTGGASGANVLTF
TRBV6-5,TRBJ1-2,CASSPDSNYGYTF
TRBV7-2,TRBJ2-7,CASSFDRVNYEQYF
TRBV18,TRBJ2-1,CASSPPQAGGRNEQFF
TRBV7-8,TRBJ2-3,CASSFSSPSEATTDTQYF
TRBV19,TRBJ1-5,CASSITGLGQPQHF
TRBV2,TRBJ2-1,CASSDSTGVTYNEQFF
TRBV18,TRBJ1-1,CASSPTSDREGTEAFF
TRBV13,TRBJ2-7,CASSSDRLSYEQYF
TRBV6-5,TRBJ2-1,CASSRTGTVDEQFF
TRBV7-2,TRBJ2-7,CASSLGLNREQYF
TRBV11-2,TRBJ1-6,CASSRQLTGDNSPLHF
TRBV2,TRBJ1-2,CASRELGTGYGYTF
TRBV13,TRBJ2-3,CASSFSLLGTSGGGDFDTQYF
TRBV5-1,TRBJ1-6,CASSLKDRGRSYNSPLHF
TRBV7-2,TRBJ2-1,CASSPYNEQFF
TRBV7-2,TRBJ2-5,CASSKGQQETQYF